This entry features one T cell receptor beta chain sequence. What antigen it recognizes has not been identified. No base-level quality is on record; no much larger clone is a single base apart. These data originate in a study of blood T cell repertoires in COVID-19 (dated by TCRdb to between 2020 and 2021). At the level of the whole study: Samples covering the acute and convalescent phases of COVID-19 were provided by collaborators in the United States, Italy and Spain. The prospective study material was composed of cDNA or gDNA derived from T cells, B-cell-depleted T cells, or PBMCs. The dataset comprised deeply sampled blood TCRbeta repertoires from subjects exposed to, actively infected with, or recovered from COVID-19. A freely available public database, intended as a resource for researchers studying the immune response to SARS-CoV-2, is where the repertoires were released. Samples were obtained from the ongoing ImmuneRACE study (first 160 participants) and from about 1,300 subjects provided by 6 global collaborators. A de-identified subject ID, COVID-19 status, age in years and sex were almost always included in the sample metadata. Where available, HLA class I and class II types were obtained from metadata supplied by the sample provider rather than from assay-based typing. The investigation overall reported the following: How much clinical and demographic metadata was included differed by source and by participant, and the metadata was provided uncurated.

V loses 1 base of germline sequence and J loses 1 base, and the interval between the two ends is 7 bases. The germline V gene sets CDR1 to SGHVS and CDR2 to FQNEAQ. The CDR3 spans 14 residues, from the cysteine through the phenylalanine. Just the 42-base CDR3 DNA is kept, in frame starting at base 1. One collaborating source in Seattle enrolled patients while the patients were actively infected and followed the patients over time throughout the course of disease. Whole blood was collected in K2EDTA tubes by collaborating institutions according to the institutions' own protocols. For TCRbeta analysis, collaborators shipped samples in one of three forms: frozen whole blood, isolated PBMCs, or DNA extracted from either of those sample types. The immunoSEQ Assay, a bias-controlled multiplex PCR, was used to amplify TCRbeta CDR3 regions from genomic DNA. Turning to the authors' computational methods: The number of nucleated cells in each sample was estimated from the amplification of reference gene primers within the assay. To quantify the absolute abundance of each unique TCRbeta CDR3 rearrangement, sequence reads were collapsed and filtered. For each sample, productive Simpson clonality was calculated by taking the square root of Simpson's diversity index across productive rearrangements. TCRdb took this table from immuneACCESS and kept in-frame rearrangements with V and J called. Such tables lack part of the clones; where checked against another copy, unresolved V genes explain under half of the gap, and the rest is unexplained. That table is the source of V, J and clone size, and D and trimming were worked out from the DNA. The sample yields 200,000 or so clones; around four fifths were counted once. The ten largest clones add up to about 0.91% of the sample.

The rearranged chain carries TRBV7-8 and TRBJ1-1; the D gene is perhaps TRBD1, from 6 matching bases. This TCR came from a man in his 60s with COVID-19, enrolled during active disease. Sequencing was done on a sample of peripheral blood. The CDR3 loop reads CASSLVTGNTEAFF. At the DNA level, the sequence is TGTGCCAGCAGCTTAGTGACAGGGAACACTGAAGCTTTCTTT.